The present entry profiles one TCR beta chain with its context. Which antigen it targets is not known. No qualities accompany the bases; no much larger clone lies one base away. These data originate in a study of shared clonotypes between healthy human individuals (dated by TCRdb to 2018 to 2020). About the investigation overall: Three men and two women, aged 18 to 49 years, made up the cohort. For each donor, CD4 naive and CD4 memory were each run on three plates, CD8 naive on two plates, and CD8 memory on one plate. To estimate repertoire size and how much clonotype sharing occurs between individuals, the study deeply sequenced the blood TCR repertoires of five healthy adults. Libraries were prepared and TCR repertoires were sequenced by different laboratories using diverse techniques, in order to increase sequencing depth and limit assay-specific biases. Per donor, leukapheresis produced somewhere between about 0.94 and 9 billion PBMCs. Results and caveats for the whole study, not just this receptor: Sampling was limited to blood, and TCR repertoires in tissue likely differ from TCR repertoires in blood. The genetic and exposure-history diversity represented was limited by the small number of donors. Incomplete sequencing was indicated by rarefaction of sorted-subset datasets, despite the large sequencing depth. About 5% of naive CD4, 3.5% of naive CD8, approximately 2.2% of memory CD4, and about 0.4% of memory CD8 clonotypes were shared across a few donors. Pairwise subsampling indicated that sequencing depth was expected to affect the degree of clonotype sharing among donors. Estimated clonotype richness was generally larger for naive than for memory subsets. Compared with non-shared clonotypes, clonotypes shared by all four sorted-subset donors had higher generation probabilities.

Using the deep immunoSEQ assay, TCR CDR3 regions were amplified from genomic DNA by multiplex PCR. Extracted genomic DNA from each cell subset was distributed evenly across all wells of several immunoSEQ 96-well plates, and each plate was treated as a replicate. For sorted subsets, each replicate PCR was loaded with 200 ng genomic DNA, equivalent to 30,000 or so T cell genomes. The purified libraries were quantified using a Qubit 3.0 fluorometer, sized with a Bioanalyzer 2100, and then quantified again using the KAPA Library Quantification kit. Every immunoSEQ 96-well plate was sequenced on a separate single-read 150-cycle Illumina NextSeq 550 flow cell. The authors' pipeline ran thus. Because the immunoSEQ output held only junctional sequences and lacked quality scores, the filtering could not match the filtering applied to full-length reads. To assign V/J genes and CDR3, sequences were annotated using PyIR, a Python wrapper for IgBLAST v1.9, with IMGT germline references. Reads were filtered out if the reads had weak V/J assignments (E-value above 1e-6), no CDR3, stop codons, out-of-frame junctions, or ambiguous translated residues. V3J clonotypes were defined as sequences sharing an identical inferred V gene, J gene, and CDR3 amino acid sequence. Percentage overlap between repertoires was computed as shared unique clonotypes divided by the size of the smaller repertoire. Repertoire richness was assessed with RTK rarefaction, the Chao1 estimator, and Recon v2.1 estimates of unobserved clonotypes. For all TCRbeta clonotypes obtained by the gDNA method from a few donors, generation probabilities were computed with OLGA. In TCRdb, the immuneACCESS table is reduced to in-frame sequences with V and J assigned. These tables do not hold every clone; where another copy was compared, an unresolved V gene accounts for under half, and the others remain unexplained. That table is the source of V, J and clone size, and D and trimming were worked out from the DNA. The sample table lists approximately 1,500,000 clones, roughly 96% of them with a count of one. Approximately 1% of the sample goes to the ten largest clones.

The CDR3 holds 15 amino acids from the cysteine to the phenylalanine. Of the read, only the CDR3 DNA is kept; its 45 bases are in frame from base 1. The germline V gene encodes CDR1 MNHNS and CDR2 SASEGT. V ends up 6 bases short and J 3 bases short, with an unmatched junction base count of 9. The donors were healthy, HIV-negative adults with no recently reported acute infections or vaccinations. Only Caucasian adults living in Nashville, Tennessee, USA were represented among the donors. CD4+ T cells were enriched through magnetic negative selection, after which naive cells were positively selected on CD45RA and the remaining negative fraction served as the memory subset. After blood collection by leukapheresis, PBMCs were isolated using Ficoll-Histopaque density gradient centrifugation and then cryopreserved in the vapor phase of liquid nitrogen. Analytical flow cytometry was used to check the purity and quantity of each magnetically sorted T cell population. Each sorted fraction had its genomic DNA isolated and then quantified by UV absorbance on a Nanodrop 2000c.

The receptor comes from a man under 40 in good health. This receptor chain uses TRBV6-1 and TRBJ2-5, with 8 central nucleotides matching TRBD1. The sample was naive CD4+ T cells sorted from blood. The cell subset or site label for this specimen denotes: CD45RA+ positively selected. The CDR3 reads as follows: CASRKMTGAEETQYF. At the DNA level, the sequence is TGTGCCAGCAGGAAGATGACAGGGGCAGAAGAGACCCAGTACTTC.